This TCR beta chain was recorded in a study of blood T cells in healthy people across ages. Study at large: About one barcoded beta molecule per two T cells was the capture yield of template switching.

Germline CDR1 SGHVS, CDR2 FQNEAQ. Between the trimmed V and J ends, which lost 1 base and 4 bases, there was a span of 14 bases. This CDR3 is 15 amino acids long. Sample-barcoded 5' priming and a J-beta primer mix drove a second PCR of about 6 to 11 cycles. TCRdb fed the 5' RACE reads into MiXCR, producing one record per CDR3 protein. The table has 1 million to 1.2 million distinct CDR3 sequences, less than 45% seen once. This clonotype has just a few counts. The rearrangement links TRBV7-8 to TRBJ2-7; D perhaps matches TRBD2 (5 bases). The sample comprised blood. The clonotype was recovered from a young man in good health. CDR3 in amino acids: CASSLGLRRQYEQYF. For the CDR3, the DNA is TGTGCCAGCAGCTTAGGGTTAAGGAGGCAATACGAGCAGTACTTC.